Each of the 14 T cell receptor beta chains below was sequenced from the same sample in a study of cytomegalovirus exposure and HLA in healthy donors. The PCR contained 60 Vbeta and 13 Jbeta primers. Libraries were prepared by immunoSEQ multiplex PCR; TCRdb keeps only in-frame clonotypes and omits some of them. The sample consists of 140,000 to 150,000 clones, roughly 66% of them appearing once. The material sequenced was PBMCs. Source of these receptors: a woman aged 18-35 years in good health and CMV-seronegative.

The chain uses TRBV18 and TRBJ2-4; TRBD1 aligns across 7 bases. With 0 bases clipped from V and 6 bases from J, the junction kept 8 bases outside the gene matches. CDR3 size: 16 residues. Germline CDR1 reads KGHSH; CDR2 reads LQKENI. The CDR3 sequence: CASSPPGQWRRNIQYF. The CDR3 DNA reads as TGTGCCAGCTCACCACCGGGACAGTGGAGGAGAAACATTCAGTACTTC.

This chain uses TRBV5-1 with TRBJ1-1, with 7 positions matching TRBD1. CDR1 and CDR2 from the germline V gene are SGHRS and YFSETQ. Trimming took 6 bases from V and 4 from J; bases not matched to a gene: 9. The CDR3 has 14 amino acids. CDR3 protein: CASNIGTESTEAFF. CDR3 DNA: TGCGCCAGCAACATCGGGACAGAAAGCACTGAAGCTTTCTTT. Complete variable domain (other parts from reference TRBV5-1 and TRBJ1-1): KAGVTQTPRYLIKTRGQQVTLSCSPISGHRSVSWYQQTPGQGLQFLFEYFSETQRNKGNFPGRFSGRQFSNSRSEMNVSTLELGDSALYLCASNIGTESTEAFFGQGTRLTVV.

In regard to this clone: The junction differs from germline at one of its ends, possibly a read error. The chain links TRBV7-7 to TRBJ2-5; TRBD1 aligns across 8 bases. This CDR3 contains 16 residues. CDR1 is SSHAT, CDR2 FNYEAQ, per germline (reference sequence). The CDR3 sequence is CASSPPLGQGGQTQYF. In DNA, the CDR3 is TGTGCTAGCAGCCCACCACTCGGACAGGGTGGACAGACCCAGTACTTC. Full variable domain (remainder filled in from reference TRBV7-7 and TRBJ2-5): GAGVSQSPRYKVTKRGQDVTLRCDPISSHATLYWYQQALGQGPEFLTYFNYEAQPDKSGLPSDRFSAERPEGSISTLTIQRTEQRDSAMYRCASSPPLGQGGQTQYFGPGTRLLVL.

The chain uses TRBV7-3 and TRBJ1-6; no definite D call. Germline V gene data show CDR1 as SGHTA and CDR2 as FQGTGA. V was pared by 2 bases and J by 10 bases, with 9 bases between. The CDR3 runs to 13 residues. CDR3 loop: CASSLDTRSPLHF. The CDR3 region has the DNA TGTGCCAGCAGCTTAGATACGCGGTCACCCCTCCACTTT.

This clone showed up just once. The V gene is TRBV9, the J gene TRBJ2-7; TRBD2 agrees at 10 bases. From germline, CDR1 is SGDLS and CDR2 YYNGEE. V shed 3 bases and J 0 bases; nucleotides not matched to a gene: 3. The CDR3 covers 15 residues. CDR3 in DNA: TGTGCCAGCAGCGGAGGACTAGCGGCCTCCTACGAGCAGTACTTC. Its protein is CASSGGLAASYEQYF. The full variable domain, in which reference TRBV9 and TRBJ2-7 provide the parts outside the CDR3, is DSGVTQTPKHLITATGQRVTLRCSPRSGDLSVYWYQQSLDQGLQFLIQYYNGEERAKGNILERFSAQQFPDLHSELNLSSLELGDSALYFCASSGGLAASYEQYFGPGTRLTVT.

The chain recombines TRBV4-1 with TRBJ2-7; perhaps TRBD2 as D (6 bases). CDR3 length equals 14 residues. Per the germline V gene, CDR1 is MGHRA and CDR2 is YSYEKL. Trimming removed 0 bases at V and 4 bases at J, with 10 bases between. The CDR3 region is CASSQDGAGYEQYV. The CDR3 coding sequence is TGCGCCAGCAGCCAAGACGGGGCGGGGTACGAGCAGTACGTC.

This clone turned up a few times. V usage is TRBV5-1 and J usage is TRBJ2-1; 9 bases line up with TRBD1. V trimming: 5 bases; J trimming: 8 bases; junction bases outside the gene matches: 11. CDR1 is SGHRS, CDR2 YFSETQ, per germline. CDR3 length equals 15 residues. CDR3: CASSSGQGLLYEQFF. CDR3 sequence (DNA): TGCGCCAGCAGTTCGGGACAGGGACTACTCTATGAGCAGTTCTTC.

This clone was counted between two and nine times. This chain uses TRBV6-1 with TRBJ2-5; D might be TRBD1 (6 bases). The CDR3 has 14 amino acids. V shed 7 bases and J shed 2 bases, with 14 bases lying between them. Germline CDR1 is MNHNS and CDR2 is SASEGT. CDR3 DNA: TGTGCCAGCACCCCCGACAGGATACAAGAGACCCAGTACTTC. Its translation: CASTPDRIQETQYF.

This chain connects TRBV7-8 to TRBJ1-1; D perhaps matches TRBD1 (5 bases). Germline CDR1 and CDR2: SGHVS and FQNEAQ. This CDR3 has 17 amino acids. V lost 4 bases, J lost 0 bases, and 18 bases lay in between. CDR3 in amino acids: CASSSSWDGGVNTEAFF. CDR3 sequence (DNA): TGTGCCAGCAGCTCCTCCTGGGATGGGGGGGTGAACACTGAAGCTTTCTTT.

This clone appeared once. This chain uses TRBV5-6 with TRBJ1-2; perhaps TRBD1 as D (5 bases). CDR1 and CDR2 from the germline V gene are SGHDT and YYEEEE. The CDR3 consists of 14 residues. Trimming shortened V by 0 bases and J by 4 bases, and 10 bases separated the two germline ends. CDR3 in DNA: TGTGCCAGCAGCTTGGTGACAACAGGCTATGGCTACACCTTC. It is translated as CASSLVTTGYGYTF. Full variable domain (rest looked up from reference TRBV5-6 and TRBJ1-2): DAGVTQSPTHLIKTRGQQVTLRCSPKSGHDTVSWYQQALGQGPQFIFQYYEEEERQRGNFPDRFSGHQFPNYSSELNVNALLLGDSALYLCASSLVTTGYGYTFGSGTRLTVV.

The CDR3 loop is CASRRSGTGGDGYTF. In DNA, the CDR3 is TGTGCCAGCAGGAGGTCCGGGACAGGGGGCGATGGCTACACCTTC. This chain uses TRBV2 with TRBJ1-2; 12 nucleotides match TRBD1. The V gene end was trimmed by 6 bases and the J gene end by 6 bases; junction bases not matched to a gene: 8. Germline V gene lookup returns CDR1 SNHLY and CDR2 FYNNEI. The CDR3 consists of 15 residues.

The chain is built from TRBV28 and TRBJ2-7; 9 positions match TRBD2. V lost 3 bases and J lost 3; bases outside the gene matches: 6. This CDR3 has 15 residues. Germline CDR1 and CDR2: MDHEN and SYDVKM. The CDR3, as DNA: TGTGCCAGCAGTTTTCTAGCGGGGAGAATCTACGAGCAGTACTTC. This sequence encodes CASSFLAGRIYEQYF.

The chain employs TRBV28 and TRBJ1-2; D unresolved. The CDR3 has 14 residues. Germline V gene data show CDR1 as MDHEN and CDR2 as SYDVKM. The V end was cut by 1 base, the J end by 2 bases, with 8 bases between. The CDR3 nucleotides are TGTGCCAGCAGTTTATTCGACGGGAACTATGGCTACACCTTC. Protein: CASSLFDGNYGYTF.

This chain joins TRBV10-3 and TRBJ1-4; D uncertain. Germline V lookup: CDR1 ENHRY, CDR2 SYGVKD. The CDR3 runs to 14 residues. Trimming removed 2 bases from V and 4 bases from J, with 8 bases in between. The CDR3 DNA reads as TGTGCCATCAGTGAGGCGGCCAGTAATGAAAAACTGTTTTTT. Translation: CAISEAASNEKLFF.